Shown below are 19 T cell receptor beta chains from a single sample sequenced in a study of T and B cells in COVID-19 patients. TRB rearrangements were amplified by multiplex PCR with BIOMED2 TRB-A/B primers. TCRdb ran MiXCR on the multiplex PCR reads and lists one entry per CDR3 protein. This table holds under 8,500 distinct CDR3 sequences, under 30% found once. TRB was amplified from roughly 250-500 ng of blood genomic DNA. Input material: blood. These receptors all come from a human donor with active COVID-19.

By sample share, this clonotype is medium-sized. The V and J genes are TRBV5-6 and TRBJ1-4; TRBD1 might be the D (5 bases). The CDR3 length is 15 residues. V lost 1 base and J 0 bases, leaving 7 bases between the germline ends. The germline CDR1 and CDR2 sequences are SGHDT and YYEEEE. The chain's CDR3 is CASSLQGTTNEKLFF. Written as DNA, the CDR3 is TGTGCCAGCAGCTTGCAGGGTACAACTAATGAAAAACTGTTTTTT. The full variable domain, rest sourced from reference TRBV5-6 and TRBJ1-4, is DAGVTQSPTHLIKTRGQQVTLRCSPKSGHDTVSWYQQALGQGPQFIFQYYEEEERQRGNFPDRFSGHQFPNYSSELNVNALLLGDSALYLCASSLQGTTNEKLFFGSGTQLSVL.

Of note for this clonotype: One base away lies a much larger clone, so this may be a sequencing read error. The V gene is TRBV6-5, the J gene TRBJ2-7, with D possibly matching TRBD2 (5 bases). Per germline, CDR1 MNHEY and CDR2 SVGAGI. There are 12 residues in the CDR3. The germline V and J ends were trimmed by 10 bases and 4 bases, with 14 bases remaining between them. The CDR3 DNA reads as TGTGCCACCACCGGGATGAGTTACGAGCAGTACTTC. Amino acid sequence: CATTGMSYEQYF.

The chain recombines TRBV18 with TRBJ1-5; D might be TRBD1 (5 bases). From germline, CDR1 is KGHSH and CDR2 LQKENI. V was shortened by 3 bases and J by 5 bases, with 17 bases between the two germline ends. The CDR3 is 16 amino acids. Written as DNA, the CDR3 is TGTGCCAGCTCACCCCAGGGTCACAGTGGATATCAGCCCCAGCATTTT. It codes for CASSPQGHSGYQPQHF.

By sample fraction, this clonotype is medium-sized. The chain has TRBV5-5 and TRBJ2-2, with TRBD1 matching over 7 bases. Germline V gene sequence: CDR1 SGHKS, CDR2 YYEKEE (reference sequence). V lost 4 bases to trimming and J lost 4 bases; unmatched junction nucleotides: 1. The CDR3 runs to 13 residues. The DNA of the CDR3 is TGTGCCAGCAGCCGACAGGGCACCGGGGAGCTGTTTTTT. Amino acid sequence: CASSRQGTGELFF.

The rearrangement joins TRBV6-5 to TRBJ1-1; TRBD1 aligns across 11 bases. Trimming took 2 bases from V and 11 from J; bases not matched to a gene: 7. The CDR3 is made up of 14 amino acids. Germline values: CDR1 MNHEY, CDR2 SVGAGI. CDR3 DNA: TGTGCCAGCAGTTACGCGGGACAGGGGGGTCTGGCTTTCTTT. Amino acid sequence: CASSYAGQGGLAFF.

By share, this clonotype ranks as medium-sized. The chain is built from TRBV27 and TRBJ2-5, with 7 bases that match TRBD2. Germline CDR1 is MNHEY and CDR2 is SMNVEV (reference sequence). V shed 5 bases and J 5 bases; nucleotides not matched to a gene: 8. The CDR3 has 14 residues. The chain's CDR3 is CASSPLGGVETQYF. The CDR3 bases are TGTGCCAGCAGTCCCCTGGGAGGGGTGGAGACCCAGTACTTC.

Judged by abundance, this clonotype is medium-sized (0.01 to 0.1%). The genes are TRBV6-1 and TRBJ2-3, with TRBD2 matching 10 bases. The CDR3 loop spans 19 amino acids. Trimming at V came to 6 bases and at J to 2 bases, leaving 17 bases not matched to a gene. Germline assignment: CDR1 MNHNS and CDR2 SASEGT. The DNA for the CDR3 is TGTGCCAGCAGCGATATACCCGTCAGGCTAGCGGGGGACACAGATACGCAGTATTTT. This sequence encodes CASSDIPVRLAGDTDTQYF.

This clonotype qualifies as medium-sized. The CDR3 DNA sequence: TGTGCCAGCTCACCAGAGACAGGGATATCGAGTGAGCAGTTCTTC. It codes for CASSPETGISSEQFF. The genes are TRBV18 and TRBJ2-1; 7 bases agree with TRBD1. Germline trimming cut 2 bases from V and 9 bases from J; bases unmatched to any gene: 10. Germline CDR1 and CDR2: KGHSH and LQKENI. The CDR3 has 15 amino acids.

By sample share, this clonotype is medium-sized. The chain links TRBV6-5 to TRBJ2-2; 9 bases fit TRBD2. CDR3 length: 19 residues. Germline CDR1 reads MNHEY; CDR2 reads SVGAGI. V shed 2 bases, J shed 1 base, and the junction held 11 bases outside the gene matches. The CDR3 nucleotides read TGTGCCAGCAGTTACCTTAGCGGGGGCGGAAGGGGGAACACCGGGGAGCTGTTTTTT. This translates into CASSYLSGGGRGNTGELFF.

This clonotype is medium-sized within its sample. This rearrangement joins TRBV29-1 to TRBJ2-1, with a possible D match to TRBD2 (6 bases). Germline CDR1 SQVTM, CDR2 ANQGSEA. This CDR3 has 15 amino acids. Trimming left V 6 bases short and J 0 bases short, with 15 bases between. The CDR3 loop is CSVPRAGSSYNEQFF. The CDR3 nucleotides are TGCAGCGTCCCGAGGGCCGGGAGCTCCTACAATGAGCAGTTCTTC.

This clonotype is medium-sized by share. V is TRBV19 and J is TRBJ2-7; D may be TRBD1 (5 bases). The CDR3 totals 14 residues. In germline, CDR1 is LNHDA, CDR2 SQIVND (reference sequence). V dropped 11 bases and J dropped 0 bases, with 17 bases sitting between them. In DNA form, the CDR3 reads TGTGCCTGGAAGCAAGGGGCCAACTCCTACGAGCAGTACTTC. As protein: CAWKQGANSYEQYF.

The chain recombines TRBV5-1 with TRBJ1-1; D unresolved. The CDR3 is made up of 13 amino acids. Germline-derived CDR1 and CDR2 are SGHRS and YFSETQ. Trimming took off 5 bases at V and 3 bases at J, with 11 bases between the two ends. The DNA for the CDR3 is TGCGCCAGCAGTTCCGCCTGGGACACTGAAGCTTTCTTT. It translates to CASSSAWDTEAFF.

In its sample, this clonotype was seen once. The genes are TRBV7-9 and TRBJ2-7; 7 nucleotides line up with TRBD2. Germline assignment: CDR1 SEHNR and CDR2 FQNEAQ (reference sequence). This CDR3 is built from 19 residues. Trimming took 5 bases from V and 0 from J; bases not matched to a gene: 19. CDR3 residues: CASSPGSHQKRGFSYEQYF. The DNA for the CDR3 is TGTGCCAGCAGCCCCGGTAGCCATCAAAAGCGGGGCTTCTCCTACGAGCAGTACTTC.

Written as DNA, the CDR3 is TGTGCCAGCAGTACCCGGGACGGGGCTGAAAAACTGTTTTTT. It translates to CASSTRDGAEKLFF. V gene TRBV12-3 or TRBV12-4 combines with J gene TRBJ1-4; D possibly corresponds to TRBD1 (5 bases). The V end lost 5 bases, the J end lost 7 bases, and 14 bases lay between the germline ends. The CDR3 has 14 amino acids.

As DNA, the CDR3 is TGTGCCAGCAGGGCGACAGGGGTAATCTATGGCTACACCTTC. As protein: CASRATGVIYGYTF. The rearrangement uses TRBV6-5 and TRBJ1-2; the match to TRBD1 covers 8 bases. Germline loops: CDR1 MNHEY, CDR2 SVGAGI. Trimming took 6 bases from V and 4 from J; bases not matched to a gene: 7. The CDR3 consists of 14 residues.

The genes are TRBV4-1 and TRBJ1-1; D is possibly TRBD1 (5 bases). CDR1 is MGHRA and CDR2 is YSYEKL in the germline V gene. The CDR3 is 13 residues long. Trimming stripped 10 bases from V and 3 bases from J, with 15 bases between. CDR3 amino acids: CATEGTGDTEAFF. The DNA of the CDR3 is TGCGCCACCGAGGGGACCGGCGACACTGAAGCTTTCTTT.

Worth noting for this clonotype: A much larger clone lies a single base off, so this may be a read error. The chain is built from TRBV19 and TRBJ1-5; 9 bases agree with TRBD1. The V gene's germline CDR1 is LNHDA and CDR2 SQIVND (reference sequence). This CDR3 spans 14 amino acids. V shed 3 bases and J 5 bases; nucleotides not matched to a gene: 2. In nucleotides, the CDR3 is TGTGCCAGTAGTATGACAGGGGGATATCAGCCCCAGCATTTT. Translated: CASSMTGGYQPQHF.

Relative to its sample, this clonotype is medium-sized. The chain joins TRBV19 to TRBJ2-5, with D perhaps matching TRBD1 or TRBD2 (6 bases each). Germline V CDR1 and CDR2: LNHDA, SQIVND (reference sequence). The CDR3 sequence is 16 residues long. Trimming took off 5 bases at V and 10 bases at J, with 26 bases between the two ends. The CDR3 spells CASSSMGRGPDGFQYF. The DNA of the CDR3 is TGTGCCAGTAGTTCCATGGGACGGGGGCCCGATGGGTTCCAGTACTTC.

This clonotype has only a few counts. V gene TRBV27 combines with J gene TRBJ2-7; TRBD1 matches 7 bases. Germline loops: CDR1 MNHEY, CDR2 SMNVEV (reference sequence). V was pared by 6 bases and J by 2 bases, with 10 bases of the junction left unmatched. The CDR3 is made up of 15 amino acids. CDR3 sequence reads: CASRTTPGQTYEQYF. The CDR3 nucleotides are TGTGCCAGCAGAACCACCCCGGGACAGACCTACGAGCAGTACTTC.